These T cell receptor beta chains were read from a single sample in a study of Graves' ophthalmopathy and Graves' hyperthyroidism. TCRdb re-derived calls from the multiplex PCR reads in MiXCR, one entry per CDR3 protein. The data show around 1,200,000 distinct CDR3 sequences, about two fifths seen once. The sequenced material came from peripheral blood or thyroid tissue (not recorded which). The source of these receptors is an adult man with Graves' hyperthyroidism. Both conserved end residues are trimmed from each CDR3.

v_call: TRBV7-2; cdr3_aa: ASSLRQGSDYEQY
v_call: TRBV20-1; cdr3_aa: SARDSRTGPYEQY
v_call: TRBV7-8; cdr3_aa: ASSWGATGVSNQPQH
v_call: TRBV25-1; cdr3_aa: ASSPIAGVVREQY
v_call: TRBV5-6; cdr3_aa: ASSLPGIPETQY
v_call: TRBV10-3; cdr3_aa: AISAHMTYGYT
v_call: TRBV9; cdr3_aa: ASSGDIDSNQPQH
v_call: TRBV7-2; cdr3_aa: ASSLMGVDSGANVLT
v_call: TRBV4-1; cdr3_aa: ASSQDFPTSISETQY
v_call: TRBV12-3/TRBV12-4; cdr3_aa: ASSYSRSTGELF
v_call: TRBV6-1; cdr3_aa: ASSPAGGKRNEQY
v_call: TRBV29-1; cdr3_aa: SVELANTIY
v_call: TRBV25-1; cdr3_aa: ASRTGVVGQPQH
v_call: TRBV6-6; cdr3_aa: ASSSGLSYEQC
v_call: TRBV7-9; cdr3_aa: ASSSFRTSGSYEQY
v_call: TRBV7-7; cdr3_aa: ASSQGTGVETGELF
v_call: TRBV24-1; cdr3_aa: ATSDYPQETQH
v_call: TRBV29-1; cdr3_aa: SVDADTDTQY
v_call: TRBV25-1; cdr3_aa: ARDRAGGQEQY
v_call: TRBV20-1; cdr3_aa: SASRLPEQY